One and the same sample provided the 25 T cell receptor beta chains below, sequenced in a study of beta chain features in type 1 diabetes (dated by TCRdb to 2017 to 2018). The library was generated by the immunoSEQ multiplex PCR assay. The High Capacity cDNA Reverse Transcription Kit was used to reverse transcribe all of the isolated RNA, meaning that expressed TCRB transcripts were what got sequenced. TCRdb provides this immuneACCESS table in a form limited to in-frame rearrangements. Some clones are lacking; in checked studies, under half of them reflect an unresolved V gene, and why the rest are absent is not known. Present in this sample are 810,000 or so clones, 15% to 20% of which were seen just once. In total, the top ten clones hold 0.02% to 0.03% of the sample. Sequenced input: naive CD4+ T cells from blood. The cell subset or site label corresponds to: true naive CD4+ T cells. The receptors stem from a woman aged 18-29 years in good health.

The chain's CDR3 is CASSLGTSGGYEQFF. CDR3 coding DNA: TGTGCCAGCAGCCTCGGGACTAGCGGGGGCTATGAGCAGTTCTTC. V usage is TRBV5-4 and J usage is TRBJ2-1; 14 bases are shared with TRBD2. The germline gives CDR1 SGHNT, CDR2 YYREEE (reference sequence). V trimming: 4 bases; J trimming: 8 bases; junction bases outside the gene matches: 5. CDR3 length: 15 amino acids.

The DNA of the CDR3 is TGTGCCAGTAGCTTTGTCGACCCGTTATATGGCTACACCTTC. Its protein product is CASSFVDPLYGYTF. The V call is TRBV19, the J call TRBJ1-2; D ambiguous. The CDR3 length is 14 residues. The V gene's germline CDR1 is LNHDA and CDR2 SQIVND (reference sequence). The V end lost 6 bases, the J end lost 5 bases, and 16 bases lay between the germline ends.

This clone was seen only a few times. The CDR3 sequence: CATRGIYSGANVLTF. CDR3 coding DNA: TGTGCCACCAGGGGCATATACTCTGGGGCCAACGTCCTGACTTTC. The chain employs TRBV15 and TRBJ2-6; D uncertain. Between the trimmed V and J ends, which lost 6 bases and 0 bases, there was a span of 9 bases. From germline, CDR1 is LNHNV and CDR2 YYDKDF (reference sequence). The CDR3 is 15 amino acids.

This chain links TRBV10-3 with TRBJ2-1, with 8 bases identical to TRBD1. J lost 7 bases, V lost 3 bases, and 8 bases had no gene match. The CDR3 extends over 15 amino acids. Germline lookup yields CDR1 ENHRY and CDR2 SYGVKD. DNA of the CDR3: TGTGCCATCAGTGACTCGGACAGGGTTAAGAATGAGCAGTTCTTC. Encoded protein: CAISDSDRVKNEQFF.

This clone came up a few times. V and J are TRBV5-4 and TRBJ2-5; D is unclear. Germline V gives CDR1 SGHNT, CDR2 YYREEE (reference sequence). This CDR3 contains 14 residues. Trimming stripped 4 bases from V and 4 bases from J, with 14 bases between. This CDR3 is CASSLYSSPETQYF. The CDR3 DNA reads as TGTGCCAGCAGCCTCTACAGTAGTCCAGAGACCCAGTACTTC.

This clone was detected a few times. The J gene is TRBJ2-7, the V gene TRBV4-2, with a tentative D call TRBD2 (6 bases). Deletions cut 4 bases from V and 5 bases from J, with 30 bases between. CDR3 size: 19 residues. CDR1 and CDR2 (germline): LGHNA, YNFKEQ. Here the CDR3 reads CASSRETQIAAGSYNEQYF. CDR3 sequence (DNA): TGTGCCAGCAGCCGCGAAACCCAAATAGCCGCGGGATCTTACAACGAGCAGTACTTC.

This clone was observed a handful of times. This chain connects TRBV4-1 to TRBJ1-3; D is unclear. There are 16 residues in the CDR3. V lost 1 base, J lost 0 bases, and 10 bases lay in between. Germline V gives CDR1 MGHRA, CDR2 YSYEKL. CDR3 amino acids: CASSQVPSSSGNTIYF. The CDR3 DNA sequence: TGCGCCAGCAGCCAAGTCCCCTCGAGCTCTGGAAACACCATATATTTT.

The gene calls are TRBV28 and TRBJ1-4; perhaps TRBD1 as D (6 bases). Germline V gene data show CDR1 as MDHEN and CDR2 as SYDVKM. Trimming stripped 7 bases from V and 8 bases from J, with 20 bases between. CDR3 size: 15 residues. The CDR3: CASTTDDRLGEKLFF. The CDR3 nucleotides are TGTGCCAGCACCACTGACGACAGGTTGGGAGAAAAACTGTTTTTT.

Ten or more counts support this clone. The genes are TRBV16 and TRBJ1-1, with D perhaps TRBD1 (6 bases). The CDR3 consists of 13 residues. V dropped 6 bases and J dropped 8 bases, with 16 bases sitting between them. In germline, CDR1 is KGHSY, CDR2 FQNENV. In DNA, the CDR3 is TGTGCCAGCAGTCGACGAGCCGGGACAGAAGCTTTCTTT. It specifies CASSRRAGTEAFF.

For this clone: One end of the junction varies from germline; a read error may be responsible. The chain combines TRBV5-4 with TRBJ2-4; tentative D call: TRBD1 (6 bases). The CDR3 consists of 17 residues. Germline lookup yields CDR1 SGHNT and CDR2 YYREEE (reference sequence). CDR3 sequence (DNA): TGCGCCAGCAGCCAAGACCGGCCATTATCAACAGGGATCATTCAGTACTTC. Encoded protein: CASSQDRPLSTGIIQYF.

This chain connects TRBV10-3 to TRBJ1-3; D possibly corresponds to TRBD1 (6 bases). V lost 10 bases and J 9 bases, leaving 19 bases between the germline ends. CDR1 is ENHRY and CDR2 is SYGVKD in the germline V gene. This CDR3 comprises 13 residues. CDR3 residues: CATGTPGGGTIYF. The CDR3 bases are TGTGCCACCGGGACACCGGGGGGAGGCACCATATATTTT.

The chain employs TRBV6-6 and TRBJ2-3, with 7 bases fitting TRBD2. Looked up from germline, CDR1 is MNHNY and CDR2 is SVGAGI (reference sequence). This CDR3 spans 13 amino acids. J gave up 3 bases and V 5 bases, and 2 bases lay outside the gene matches. The CDR3 DNA reads TGTGCCAGCAGTAATAGCGGGACAGATACGCAGTATTTT. Amino acid sequence: CASSNSGTDTQYF.

The chain employs TRBV19 and TRBJ2-1; D is undetermined. The length of the CDR3 is 16 residues. Per germline, CDR1 LNHDA and CDR2 SQIVND (reference sequence). The germline V and J ends were trimmed by 6 bases and 6 bases, with 21 bases remaining between them. The CDR3 loop is CASRSGASPLGNEQFF. The CDR3 DNA reads as TGTGCCAGTAGATCCGGCGCCTCCCCACTCGGCAATGAGCAGTTCTTC.

This sequence joins TRBV10-3 and TRBJ2-5; TRBD1 aligns across 7 bases. J lost 11 bases, V lost 8 bases, and 14 bases had no gene match. This CDR3 has 13 residues. CDR1 ENHRY and CDR2 SYGVKD come from the germline V gene. The CDR3 nucleotides are TGTGCCATCCGGGCCGGGACAGCCGCGGAGCAGTACTTC. Residues: CAIRAGTAAEQYF.

This clone has more than one count but fewer than ten. The V gene is TRBV2, the J gene TRBJ1-2; D unresolved. This CDR3 spans 13 amino acids. CDR1 SNHLY and CDR2 FYNNEI come from the germline V gene. Trimming removed 2 bases from V and 3 bases from J, with 7 bases in between. The CDR3 DNA is TGTGCCAGCAGTGAAACCCAGGACTATGGCTACACCTTC. Residues: CASSETQDYGYTF.

The rearrangement links TRBV5-1 to TRBJ2-5; possibly TRBD2 for D (5 bases). Germline lookup yields CDR1 SGHRS and CDR2 YFSETQ. The CDR3 spans 15 residues. Between the trimmed V and J ends, which lost 1 base and 4 bases, there was a span of 14 bases. The CDR3 region is CASSLLRRTVETQYF. CDR3 bases: TGCGCCAGCAGCTTGTTACGGAGGACGGTAGAGACCCAGTACTTC.

The CDR3 spells CASSPRDGRYEQYF. The CDR3 nucleotides are TGTGCCAGCTCACCCCGGGACGGACGCTACGAGCAGTACTTC. The chain recombines TRBV18 with TRBJ2-7; D is tentatively TRBD1 or TRBD2 (5 bases each). V was cut by 3 bases and J by 3 bases, with 12 bases left in between. CDR1 and CDR2 from the germline V gene are KGHSH and LQKENI. The CDR3 is made up of 14 amino acids.

This clone appeared a single time. At one of its ends the junction is not consistent with the germline gene, which may arise from a read error. The chain employs TRBV11-2 and TRBJ2-7; D remains ambiguous. Germline CDR1 and CDR2: SGHAT and FQNNGV. This CDR3 has 11 amino acids. The CDR3 is CASSPGYGQYF. The CDR3 DNA is TGTGCCAGCAGCCCCGGCTACGGGCAGTACTTC.

In this sample, this clone turned up many times. This chain uses TRBV19 with TRBJ2-1; D gene ambiguous. This CDR3 has 12 residues. Looked up from germline, CDR1 is LNHDA and CDR2 is SQIVND (reference sequence). V was cut by 6 bases and J by 5 bases, with 8 bases left in between. In DNA form, the CDR3 reads TGTGCCAGTAGACGACGGGACAATGAGCAGTTCTTC. This codes for CASRRRDNEQFF.

The gene calls are TRBV7-9 and TRBJ2-7; D unclear. Germline V gene sequence: CDR1 SEHNR, CDR2 FQNEAQ (reference sequence). Trimming removed 5 bases at V and 4 bases at J, with 9 bases between. This CDR3 region has 12 residues. CDR3 protein: CASSRGSYEQYF. In DNA form, the CDR3 reads TGTGCCAGCAGCCGTGGTTCGTACGAGCAGTACTTC.

This clone was recorded a few times. The genes are TRBV5-1 and TRBJ1-2; D is perhaps TRBD1 (6 bases). Looked up from germline, CDR1 is SGHRS and CDR2 is YFSETQ. With 4 bases removed from V and 2 bases from J, the gap between germline ends came to 12 bases. The CDR3 consists of 14 residues. The CDR3 nucleotides read TGCGCCAGCAGCCCCGGGACAAACAACTATGGCTACACCTTC. The encoded protein is CASSPGTNNYGYTF.

This clone turned up a few times. The chain is built from TRBV14 and TRBJ2-1, with D possibly being TRBD1 or TRBD2 (5 bases each). Looked up from germline, CDR1 is SGHDN and CDR2 is FVKESK. V lost 1 base and J lost 3, with 22 bases in between. The CDR3 loop spans 19 amino acids. CDR3 sequence (DNA): TGTGCCAGCAGCCAAGCGGTCGTTCTCCGGGACCCTCTCTACAATGAGCAGTTCTTC. Its protein is CASSQAVVLRDPLYNEQFF. Together with reference TRBV14 and TRBJ2-1, the CDR3 gives the full variable domain: EAGVTQFPSHSVIEKGQTVTLRCDPISGHDNLYWYRRVMGKEIKFLLHFVKESKQDESGMPNNRFLAERTGGTYSTLKVQPAELEDSGVYFCASSQAVVLRDPLYNEQFFGPGTRLTVL.

V gene TRBV4-1 combines with J gene TRBJ1-1; tentatively, D is TRBD1 (5 bases). The CDR3 runs to 18 residues. Germline lookup yields CDR1 MGHRA and CDR2 YSYEKL. Trimming shortened V by 1 base and J by 0 bases, and 18 bases separated the two germline ends. The CDR3 DNA reads as TGCGCCAGCAGCCAAGCAAACAGGCCTTTGGGGATGAACACTGAAGCTTTCTTT. Translating it yields CASSQANRPLGMNTEAFF.

The chain employs TRBV28 and TRBJ1-2; D gene ambiguous. Per the germline V gene, CDR1 is MDHEN and CDR2 is SYDVKM. The CDR3 is made up of 11 amino acids. Trimming shortened V by 6 bases and J by 5 bases, and 7 bases separated the two germline ends. CDR3 region: CASSHGYGYTF. CDR3 coding DNA: TGTGCCAGCAGCCATGGTTATGGCTACACCTTC.

CDR3 region: CASSQRIEQSYEQYF. CDR3 nucleotides: TGCGCCAGCAGCCAAAGGATCGAACAATCCTACGAGCAGTACTTC. This chain connects TRBV4-3 to TRBJ2-7; no clear D gene. Germline values: CDR1 LGHNA, CDR2 YSLEER. The CDR3 contains 15 residues. Trimming took 2 bases from V and 1 from J, leaving 12 bases between them.